The sample holds a few counts of the clone carrying this TCR beta chain. The record originates from a study of CD8+ T cells in alopecia areata. TCR sequencing used cDNA made by reverse transcription of extracted RNA. The protocol was immunoSEQ multiplex PCR, while the TCRdb copy is restricted to in-frame clones and leaves out a portion. The repertoire has about 150,000 clones, less than 65% of them found once; the top ten carry 30% to 45%. The CDR3 has 10 amino acids. V lost 4 bases, J lost 10 bases, and 5 bases lay in between. CDR1 and CDR2 (germline): SNHLY, FYNNEI. J is TRBJ2-1 and V is TRBV2; D is possibly TRBD1 or TRBD2 (5 bases each). This TCR derives from a human donor in good health. Sequencing used CD8+ T cells sorted from blood. CDR3 sequence: CASSGGEQFF. CDR3 in DNA: TGTGCCAGCAGTGGGGGGGAGCAGTTCTTC.